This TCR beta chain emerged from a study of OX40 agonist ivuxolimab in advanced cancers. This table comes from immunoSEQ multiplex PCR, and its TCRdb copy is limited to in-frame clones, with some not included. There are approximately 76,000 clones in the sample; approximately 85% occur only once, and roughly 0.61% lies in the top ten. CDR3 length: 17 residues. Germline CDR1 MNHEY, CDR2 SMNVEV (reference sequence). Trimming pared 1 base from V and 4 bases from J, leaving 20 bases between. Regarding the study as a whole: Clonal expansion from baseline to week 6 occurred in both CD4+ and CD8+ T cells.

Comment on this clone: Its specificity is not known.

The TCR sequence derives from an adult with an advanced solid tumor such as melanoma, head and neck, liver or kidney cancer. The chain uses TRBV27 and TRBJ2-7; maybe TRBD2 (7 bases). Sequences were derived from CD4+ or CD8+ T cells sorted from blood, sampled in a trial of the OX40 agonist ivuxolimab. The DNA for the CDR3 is TGTGCCAGCAGTTTATGGGGCCGGGGGGCTGGGGGATACGAGCAGTACTTC. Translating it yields CASSLWGRGAGGYEQYF.